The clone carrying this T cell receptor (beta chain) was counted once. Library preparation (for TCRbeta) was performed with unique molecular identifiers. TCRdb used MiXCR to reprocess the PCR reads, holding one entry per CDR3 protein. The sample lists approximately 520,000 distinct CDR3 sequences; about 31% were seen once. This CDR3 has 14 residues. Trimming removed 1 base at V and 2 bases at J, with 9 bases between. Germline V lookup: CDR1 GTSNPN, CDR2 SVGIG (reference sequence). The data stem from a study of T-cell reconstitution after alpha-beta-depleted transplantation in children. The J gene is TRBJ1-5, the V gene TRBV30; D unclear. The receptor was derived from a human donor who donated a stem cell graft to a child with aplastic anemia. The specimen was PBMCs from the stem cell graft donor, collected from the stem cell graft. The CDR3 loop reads CAWSALIGNQPQHF. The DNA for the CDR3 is TGTGCCTGGAGTGCGCTGATTGGCAATCAGCCCCAGCATTTT. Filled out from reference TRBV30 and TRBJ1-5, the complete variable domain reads SQTIHQWPATLVQPVGSPLSLECTVEGTSNPNLYWYRQAAGRGLQLLFYSVGIGQISSEVPQNLSASRPQDRQFILSSKKLLLSDSGFYLCAWSALIGNQPQHFGDGTRLSIL.